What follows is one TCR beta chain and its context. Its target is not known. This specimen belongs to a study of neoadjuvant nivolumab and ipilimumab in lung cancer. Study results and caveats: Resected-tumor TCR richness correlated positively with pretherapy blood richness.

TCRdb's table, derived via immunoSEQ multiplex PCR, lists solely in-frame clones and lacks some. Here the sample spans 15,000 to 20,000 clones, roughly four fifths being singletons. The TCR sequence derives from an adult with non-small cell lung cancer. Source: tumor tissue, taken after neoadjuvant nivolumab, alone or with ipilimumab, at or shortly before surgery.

The CDR3 coding sequence is TGTGCCAGTAGTATAGGTGTCCAGGATACGCAGTATTTT. Protein product: CASSIGVQDTQYF. The chain employs TRBV19 and TRBJ2-3; no clear D. The germline gives CDR1 LNHDA, CDR2 SQIVND (reference sequence). V lost 1 base, J lost 6 bases, and 8 bases lay in between. The CDR3 is 13 residues long.